This T cell receptor beta chain was identified in a study of shared clonotypes between healthy human individuals. Background on the study: Each donor's CD8 memory used one plate, CD8 naive two, each CD4 subset three. Points from the study as a whole: What rarefaction showed was incomplete sorted-subset sequencing despite large depth.

Trimming at V came to 2 bases and at J to 0 bases, leaving 3 bases not matched to a gene. This CDR3 spans 15 amino acids. The germline V gene encodes CDR1 KGHSH and CDR2 LQKENI. For this clone: Antigen unknown.

Investigators spread the genomic DNA of each subset evenly over several immunoSEQ plates. Method: immunoSEQ multiplex PCR; TCRdb's copy keeps in-frame clones and lacks some. The sample includes nearly 1,000,000 clones, roughly 72% seen only once; the top ten take about 1.5%. Sequenced material: memory CD4+ T cells sorted from blood. Subset indicated: CD45RA-negative fraction. This clonotype was obtained from a young man in good health. The chain uses TRBV18 and TRBJ2-5; TRBD2 agrees at 7 bases. Written as DNA, the CDR3 is TGTGCCAGCTCACCATCTAGCGGAAACCAAGAGACCCAGTACTTC. It encodes CASSPSSGNQETQYF.